This T cell receptor beta chain was recorded in a study of graft-versus-host responses after intestinal transplantation. Looking at the study overall: Anti-thymocyte globulin induction, then tacrolimus and steroids for about three years, went to all recipients.

Profiling relied on immunoSEQ multiplex PCR, and the TCRdb table lists in-frame clones only, not all of them. Of some 10,000 clones in the sample, roughly 27% were seen once. This clone appeared a few times. Investigators plated roughly 200,000 CFSE-labeled responder cells together with roughly 200,000 irradiated stimulator cells labeled with violet dye. V was trimmed by 3 bases and J by 0 bases, leaving 9 bases between them. CDR1 LNHDA and CDR2 SQIVND come from the germline V gene (reference sequence). CDR3 size: 14 residues. Study findings and constraints: GvH clone levels peaked in circulation, and this peak was associated with early post-transplant HvG declines.

The material sequenced was alloreactive CD4+ T cells from a mixed lymphocyte reaction culture, taken before intestinal transplant. Regarding subset: CFSE-low proliferating T cells sorted from approximately six-day pre-transplant mixed lymphocyte reaction (GvH or HvG direction). This sequence originates from a human patient who received an intestinal transplant. V is TRBV19 and J is TRBJ2-7; D not resolved. The CDR3 DNA follows: TGTGCCAGTAGTATCGGGCTACTCTCCTACGAGCAGTACTTC. Its protein product is CASSIGLLSYEQYF.